Presented here are 6 T cell receptor beta chains from one specimen sequenced in a study of shared clonotypes between healthy human individuals. Data came from immunoSEQ multiplex PCR; TCRdb stores just in-frame clones and leaves some out. Of about 2.2 million clones in the sample, about 92% were seen once. CD45RO-negative, CCR7-positively selected cells formed the naive CD8 fraction, excluding terminally differentiated effector memory CD45RA+ cells. The sample comprised naive CD8+ T cells from PBMCs. The receptors were gathered from a young man in good health. Some clones in this sample may be carry-over from other donors' samples.

The rearrangement uses TRBV7-8 and TRBJ2-5, with TRBD2 matching over 9 bases. With 1 base clipped from V and 2 bases from J, the junction kept 2 bases outside the gene matches. The germline V gene encodes CDR1 SGHVS and CDR2 FQNEAQ. The CDR3 is made up of 15 amino acids. Here the CDR3 reads CASSLGGGAQETQYF. Here the CDR3 DNA reads TGTGCCAGCAGCTTAGGCGGGGGGGCACAAGAGACCCAGTACTTC.

This clone was counted a single time. The chain employs TRBV27 and TRBJ2-1; D is perhaps TRBD1 (5 bases). Trimming left V 0 bases short and J 13 bases short, with 13 bases between. Per germline, CDR1 MNHEY and CDR2 SMNVEV (reference sequence). The CDR3 runs 13 residues. The CDR3 region has the DNA TGTGCCAGCAGTTTATCCCTAATGACAGTCCAGTTCTTC. Amino acids: CASSLSLMTVQFF.

V usage is TRBV6-1 and J usage is TRBJ2-1; tentatively, D is TRBD2 (5 bases). The CDR3 consists of 14 residues. V lost 5 bases and J lost 8, with 16 bases in between. CDR1 MNHNS and CDR2 SASEGT come from the germline V gene. The CDR3: CASSNRGGLDEQFF. CDR3 sequence (DNA): TGTGCCAGCAGTAACCGGGGTGGGCTGGATGAGCAGTTCTTC.

Remarks on this clone: The junction differs from germline at one of its ends, possibly a read error. The genes are TRBV6-6 and TRBJ2-1; 11 bases are a match to TRBD1. This CDR3 comprises 12 residues. Looked up from germline, CDR1 is MNHNY and CDR2 is SVGAGI (reference sequence). The CDR3 region is CASSEDRGRSVF. The CDR3, as DNA: TGTGCCAGCAGTGAGGACAGGGGGCGGTCCGTCTTC.

This rearrangement joins TRBV27 to TRBJ2-3; no firm D call. V lost 5 bases and J 4 bases, leaving 16 bases between the germline ends. CDR1 MNHEY and CDR2 SMNVEV come from the germline V gene (reference sequence). The CDR3 is made up of 15 amino acids. This CDR3 is CASSEYSGISDTQYF. In nucleotides, the CDR3 is TGTGCCAGCAGTGAGTACTCAGGTATTTCAGATACGCAGTATTTT.

The rearrangement uses TRBV4-2 and TRBJ2-1; 11 bases align to TRBD2. The CDR3 is 17 amino acids. Germline loops: CDR1 LGHNA, CDR2 YNFKEQ. V lost 0 bases, J lost 5 bases, and 6 bases stayed unmatched. DNA of the CDR3: TGTGCCAGCAGCCAAGATCATTCGACTAGCGGGAACAATGAGCAGTTCTTC. Translated: CASSQDHSTSGNNEQFF.